Below, 32 T cell receptor beta chains from the same sample are listed, as sequenced in a study of blood T cell repertoires in COVID-19 (dated by TCRdb to 2019 to 2021). Libraries were built with the immunoSEQ multiplex PCR assay. In TCRdb, the immuneACCESS table is reduced to in-frame sequences with V and J assigned. These tables do not hold every clone; where another copy was compared, an unresolved V gene accounts for under half, and the others remain unexplained. Counted in this sample were fewer than 250,000 clones; roughly 80% of them appeared once. 3.2% of the sample comes from the top ten. The sequenced sample consisted of PBMCs or T cells enriched from blood (not recorded which). Source of these receptors: a woman aged 25 to 39 who had recovered from COVID-19.

In its sample, this clone was seen a few times. The chain combines TRBV29-1 with TRBJ1-4; 11 bases map to TRBD1. Germline CDR1 reads SQVTM; CDR2 reads ANQGSEA. With V trimmed by 6 bases and J by 6 bases, 6 bases remained unmatched. The CDR3 sequence is 14 residues long. CDR3 bases: TGCAGCGTAGAGCCGGGACAGGGGGATGAAAAACTGTTTTTT. Translating gives CSVEPGQGDEKLFF.

The rearrangement links TRBV7-9 to TRBJ1-4; D is perhaps TRBD1 (6 bases). The CDR3 is 14 amino acids. Trimming stripped 5 bases from V and 6 bases from J, with 13 bases between. CDR1 SEHNR and CDR2 FQNEAQ come from the germline V gene (reference sequence). The CDR3 sequence: CASSPGGAYEKLFF. DNA of the CDR3: TGTGCCAGCAGCCCTGGGGGGGCGTATGAAAAACTGTTTTTT.

The V call is TRBV4-2, the J call TRBJ2-1; weak D call: TRBD1 (5 bases). CDR3 length: 16 amino acids. Germline loops: CDR1 LGHNA, CDR2 YNFKEQ. Trimming cost V 7 bases and J 3 bases, with 19 bases left between them. In DNA form, the CDR3 reads TGTGCCAGCACCCGGACCCAGGGCGGTTTCTACAATGAGCAGTTCTTC. It specifies CASTRTQGGFYNEQFF.

The chain is built from TRBV11-3 and TRBJ1-6; D gene unclear. The CDR3 has 14 amino acids. Germline V gives CDR1 SGHNT, CDR2 YENEEA. V lost 5 bases and J lost 8, with 13 bases in between. Written as DNA, the CDR3 is TGTGCCAGCAGCCGTTCGGGGAACGATTCACCCCTCCACTTT. Its translation: CASSRSGNDSPLHF.

V and J are TRBV12-3 or TRBV12-4 and TRBJ2-1; 7 nucleotides line up with TRBD2. The junction had 6 bases not matched to a gene; V was cut back by 1 base and J by 15 bases. The CDR3 has 12 amino acids. The DNA of the CDR3 is TGTGCCAGCAGTTTAGGGGACTACGATTTGTTCTTC. It yields the protein CASSLGDYDLFF.

This clone occurred once. The J gene is TRBJ2-5, the V gene TRBV28; D is possibly TRBD2 (6 bases). The CDR3 spans 13 residues. The germline gives CDR1 MDHEN, CDR2 SYDVKM. V was cut by 8 bases and J by 2 bases, with 12 bases left in between. CDR3 in amino acids: CASVLSGQETQYF. In nucleotides, the CDR3 is TGTGCCAGCGTCCTTAGCGGACAAGAGACCCAGTACTTC.

This chain links TRBV2 with TRBJ1-1; D perhaps matches TRBD1 (5 bases). Trimming removed 3 bases from V and 1 base from J, with 9 bases in between. Germline V gives CDR1 SNHLY, CDR2 FYNNEI. The CDR3 is 14 amino acids. The CDR3 DNA follows: TGTGCCAGCAGTGATCAGGGCGGGAACACTGAAGCTTTCTTT. Residues: CASSDQGGNTEAFF.

This chain connects TRBV29-1 to TRBJ1-1; perhaps TRBD1 as D (6 bases). From germline, CDR1 is SQVTM and CDR2 ANQGSEA. The germline V and J ends were trimmed by 6 bases and 4 bases, with 18 bases remaining between them. The CDR3 totals 14 residues. CDR3 nucleotide sequence: TGCAGCGTCGTCCCCCCCAGACAGGCCACTGAAGCTTTCTTT. Translating gives CSVVPPRQATEAFF.

This sequence joins TRBV10-3 and TRBJ1-1; D is perhaps TRBD1 (5 bases). The CDR3 has 14 residues. Trimming left V 8 bases short and J 0 bases short, with 13 bases between. Germline CDR1 and CDR2: ENHRY and SYGVKD. CDR3 loop: CAIWEGQLNTEAFF. For the CDR3, the DNA is TGTGCCATCTGGGAGGGGCAGTTGAACACTGAAGCTTTCTTT.

The V call is TRBV5-8, the J call TRBJ2-2; the D gene is possibly TRBD2 (6 bases). Germline assignment: CDR1 SGHTS and CDR2 YDEGEE. CDR3 size: 15 residues. V was cut by 5 bases and J by 6 bases, with 17 bases left in between. In DNA, the CDR3 is TGTGCCAGCAGGGCCGAAGTATGGGGGGCCGGGGAGCTGTTTTTT. This gives the protein CASRAEVWGAGELFF.

This clone was seen just once. This chain connects TRBV2 to TRBJ2-7, with D possibly matching TRBD1 (8 bases). Trimming took 7 bases from V and 4 from J, leaving 20 bases between them. Germline-derived CDR1 and CDR2 are SNHLY and FYNNEI. The CDR3 sequence is 15 residues long. CDR3 amino acids: CASTQGGTGAYEQYV. As DNA, the CDR3 is TGTGCCAGCACCCAGGGGGGGACAGGTGCGTACGAGCAGTACGTC.

J is TRBJ2-2 and V is TRBV7-8; the D gene is possibly TRBD1 (5 bases). The CDR3 is 13 amino acids. Trimming took off 4 bases at V and 5 bases at J, with 8 bases between the two ends. The germline CDR1 and CDR2 sequences are SGHVS and FQNEAQ. CDR3 nucleotide sequence: TGTGCCAGCAGCTCCAGGGTGACCGGGGAGCTGTTTTTT. Residues: CASSSRVTGELFF.

The chain employs TRBV28 and TRBJ1-3; D might be TRBD1 (5 bases). The CDR3 sequence is 14 residues long. Trimming took off 5 bases at V and 4 bases at J, with 12 bases between the two ends. Germline CDR1 is MDHEN and CDR2 is SYDVKM. The CDR3 reads CASSPRGRGNTIYF. The CDR3 nucleotides read TGTGCCAGCAGTCCCCGGGGGAGAGGAAACACCATATATTTT.

V is TRBV12-3 or TRBV12-4 and J is TRBJ1-6, with unresolved D. V was shortened by 6 bases and J by 8 bases, with 8 bases between the two germline ends. The CDR3 totals 12 residues. CDR3 region: CASRRGDSPLHF. DNA for the CDR3: TGTGCCAGCAGGCGTGGAGATTCACCCCTCCACTTT.

This chain connects TRBV30 to TRBJ2-1, with D maybe TRBD2 (6 bases). CDR1 is GTSNPN and CDR2 is SVGIG in the germline V gene (reference sequence). V dropped 4 bases and J dropped 7 bases, with 11 bases sitting between them. The CDR3 extends over 12 amino acids. The CDR3 DNA sequence: TGTGCCTGGACGGCGGGATGGAATGAGCAGTTCTTC. It yields the protein CAWTAGWNEQFF.

The chain has TRBV5-1 and TRBJ2-7; 10 positions agree with TRBD2. Germline loops: CDR1 SGHRS, CDR2 YFSETQ. The V gene end was trimmed by 5 bases and the J gene end by 1 base; junction bases not matched to a gene: 15. The CDR3 contains 18 residues. This CDR3 reads CASSKIPSSGSQSYEQYF. CDR3 coding DNA: TGCGCCAGCAGTAAGATTCCGTCTAGCGGGAGTCAGTCCTACGAGCAGTACTTC.

The chain combines TRBV6-6 with TRBJ2-5; 10 nucleotides align to TRBD1. The CDR3 has 19 residues. Germline V gives CDR1 MNHNY, CDR2 SVGAGI (reference sequence). The V segment lost 5 bases and the J segment 3 bases; nucleotides outside the gene matches: 18. CDR3 bases: TGTGCCAGCAGTCTCTCCGGGACAGGGGTTGCGGGAGAAGAAGAGACCCAGTACTTC. Translating gives CASSLSGTGVAGEEETQYF.

The chain links TRBV27 to TRBJ2-7, with D maybe TRBD2 (6 bases). Looked up from germline, CDR1 is MNHEY and CDR2 is SMNVEV (reference sequence). Trimming took 4 bases from V and 3 from J, leaving 13 bases between them. The CDR3 totals 14 residues. The chain's CDR3 is CASSSWEDVYEQYF. The CDR3 DNA sequence: TGTGCCAGCAGTTCCTGGGAGGACGTCTACGAGCAGTACTTC.

The rearrangement links TRBV29-1 to TRBJ1-2, with D possibly TRBD1 on 6 matching bases. The length of the CDR3 is 13 residues. Trimming shortened V by 6 bases and J by 6 bases, and 17 bases separated the two germline ends. Germline V lookup: CDR1 SQVTM, CDR2 ANQGSEA. In nucleotides, the CDR3 is TGCAGCGTACGGATCGTTACAGGGAATGGCTACACCTTC. This codes for CSVRIVTGNGYTF.

The chain joins TRBV30 to TRBJ1-2; TRBD1 is a possible D gene (6 bases). Germline V lookup: CDR1 GTSNPN, CDR2 SVGIG (reference sequence). There are 14 residues in the CDR3. The ends were cut back, 1 base at V and 1 base at J, with 10 bases in the middle. The CDR3 loop is CAWSEQGFNYGYTF. In DNA form, the CDR3 reads TGTGCCTGGAGTGAGCAGGGGTTTAACTATGGCTACACCTTC.

The chain couples TRBV25-1 to TRBJ2-3, with 8 bases matching TRBD1. The CDR3 covers 13 residues. The germline CDR1 and CDR2 sequences are MGHDK and SYGVNS. Unmatched junction bases numbered 0, after V lost 4 bases and J lost 3 bases. The CDR3 DNA is TGTGCCAGCAGTGGGACAGGGACAGATACGCAGTATTTT. It codes for CASSGTGTDTQYF.

The chain carries TRBV29-1 and TRBJ2-1, with 15 bases matching TRBD2. Unmatched junction bases numbered 9, after V lost 2 bases and J lost 7 bases. The CDR3 length is 17 residues. Germline V lookup: CDR1 SQVTM, CDR2 ANQGSEA. The CDR3 DNA reads as TGCAGCGTTGAACGCCGGACTAGCGGGGGGGCCATTAATGAGCAGTTCTTC. It translates to CSVERRTSGGAINEQFF.

The V call is TRBV9, the J call TRBJ1-2; D gene unclear. V lost 0 bases and J lost 3, with 9 bases in between. Germline V gene data show CDR1 as SGDLS and CDR2 as YYNGEE. The CDR3 consists of 14 residues. CDR3 region: CASSVVDADYGYTF. For the CDR3, the DNA is TGTGCCAGCAGCGTAGTAGACGCGGACTATGGCTACACCTTC.

This clone was seen only a few times. V and J are TRBV30 and TRBJ1-6; 8 positions agree with TRBD1. The CDR3 totals 15 residues. Germline-derived CDR1 and CDR2 are GTSNPN and SVGIG (reference sequence). J gave up 7 bases and V 3 bases, and 8 bases lay outside the gene matches. This chain's CDR3 is CAWSPGQGPNSPLHF. DNA for the CDR3: TGTGCCTGGAGCCCCGGACAGGGCCCAAATTCACCCCTCCACTTT.

This sequence joins TRBV28 and TRBJ1-5; 8 bases align to TRBD1. The CDR3 spans 15 residues. Per germline, CDR1 MDHEN and CDR2 SYDVKM. V trimming: 3 bases; J trimming: 2 bases; junction bases outside the gene matches: 3. The CDR3 bases are TGTGCCAGCAGTTTTGGGGGACAGGGCAATCAGCCCCAGCATTTT. Translation gives CASSFGGQGNQPQHF.

The chain links TRBV27 to TRBJ1-1, with D possibly being TRBD1 (6 bases). CDR3 length equals 16 residues. V dropped 5 bases and J dropped 6 bases, with 22 bases sitting between them. Germline CDR1 MNHEY, CDR2 SMNVEV (reference sequence). In DNA, the CDR3 is TGTGCCAGCAGTATAACTGGGACACCCTCATGGGCTGAAGCTTTCTTT. Translating it yields CASSITGTPSWAEAFF.

The chain carries TRBV18 and TRBJ1-5; unclear D gene. V was clipped by 3 bases and J by 0 bases, with 9 bases between them. Germline-derived CDR1 and CDR2 are KGHSH and LQKENI. The CDR3 has 15 amino acids. The CDR3 region has the DNA TGTGCCAGCTCACCGTCCAGAAATAGCAATCAGCCCCAGCATTTT. This sequence encodes CASSPSRNSNQPQHF. Complete variable domain (other parts from reference TRBV18 and TRBJ1-5): NAGVMQNPRHLVRRRGQEARLRCSPMKGHSHVYWYRQLPEEGLKFMVYLQKENIIDESGMPKERFSAEFPKEGPSILRIQQVVRGDSAAYFCASSPSRNSNQPQHFGDGTRLSIL.

J is TRBJ1-2 and V is TRBV18; TRBD1 matches 8 bases. The CDR3 covers 15 residues. Per germline, CDR1 KGHSH and CDR2 LQKENI. V lost 5 bases to trimming and J lost 1 base; unmatched junction nucleotides: 6. CDR3 coding DNA: TGTGCCAGCTCAGCCGGACAGGGCCTTAACTATGGCTACACCTTC. Amino acid sequence: CASSAGQGLNYGYTF.

The chain employs TRBV19 and TRBJ1-3; D gene uncertain. The CDR3 has 15 amino acids. Looked up from germline, CDR1 is LNHDA and CDR2 is SQIVND (reference sequence). V lost 4 bases and J lost 4, with 14 bases in between. This CDR3 reads CASSNPWTGGNTIYF. The DNA of the CDR3 is TGTGCCAGTAGTAATCCTTGGACGGGAGGAAACACCATATATTTT.

The chain links TRBV7-3 to TRBJ1-2; D is perhaps TRBD1 (6 bases). The germline V and J ends were trimmed by 2 bases and 7 bases, with 17 bases remaining between them. Germline V CDR1 and CDR2: SGHTA, FQGTGA. The length of the CDR3 is 15 residues. Here the CDR3 reads CASSLLGRGGSGYTF. In DNA, the CDR3 is TGTGCCAGCAGCTTATTGGGCAGGGGTGGGTCTGGCTACACCTTC.

The J gene is TRBJ1-6, the V gene TRBV11-2; 8 bases are a match to TRBD1. Germline trimming cut 5 bases from V and 9 bases from J; bases unmatched to any gene: 15. The CDR3 spans 17 residues. Germline values: CDR1 SGHAT, CDR2 FQNNGV. The CDR3 DNA follows: TGTGCCAGCAGCCTAAATAGGGCAGGGACAGGTGGTTCACCCCTCCACTTT. Encoded protein: CASSLNRAGTGGSPLHF.

This clone has a single count. V usage is TRBV11-2 and J usage is TRBJ2-2, with a possible D match to TRBD2 (6 bases). CDR1 is SGHAT, CDR2 FQNNGV, per germline. The V and J ends lost 8 bases and 2 bases respectively, with 15 bases between them. This CDR3 is built from 15 residues. The CDR3 sequence is CASRRGSLNTGELFF. The DNA of the CDR3 is TGTGCCAGCCGCCGGGGGTCCCTAAACACCGGGGAGCTGTTTTTT.